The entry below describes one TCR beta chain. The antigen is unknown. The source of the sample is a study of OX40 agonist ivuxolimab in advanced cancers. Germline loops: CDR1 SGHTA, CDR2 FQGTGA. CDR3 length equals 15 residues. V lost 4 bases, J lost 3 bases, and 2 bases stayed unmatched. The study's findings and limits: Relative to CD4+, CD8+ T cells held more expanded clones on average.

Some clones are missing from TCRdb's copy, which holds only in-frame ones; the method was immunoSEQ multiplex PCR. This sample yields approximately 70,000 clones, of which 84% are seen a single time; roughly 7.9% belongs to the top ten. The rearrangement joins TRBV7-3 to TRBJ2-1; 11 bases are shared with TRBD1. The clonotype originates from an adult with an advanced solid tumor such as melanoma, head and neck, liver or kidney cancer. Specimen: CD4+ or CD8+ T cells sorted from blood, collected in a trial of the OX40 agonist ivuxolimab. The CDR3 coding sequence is TGTGCCAGCAGCTCGGGACAGGGGGTCTACAATGAGCAGTTCTTC. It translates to CASSSGQGVYNEQFF.